This TCR beta chain was identified during a study of shared clonotypes between healthy human individuals. V was trimmed by 4 bases and J by 5 bases, leaving 10 bases between them. Germline V gives CDR1 LNHDA, CDR2 SQIVND (reference sequence). This CDR3 is 13 amino acids long. Assay: immunoSEQ multiplex PCR; the TCRdb copy retains only in-frame clones and omits some. Of just over 2,000,000 clones in the sample, 90% to 95% were seen once. This chain joins TRBV19 and TRBJ2-3; D remains unclear. Input material: naive CD4+ T cells sorted from blood. Subset in this sample: CD45RA+ positively selected. This receptor was taken from a young man in good health. The CDR3 protein is CASSTVLGDTQYF. The CDR3, as DNA: TGTGCCAGTAGTACCGTTTTGGGAGATACGCAGTATTTT.